The 13 T cell receptor beta chains below come from one sample, sequenced in a study of metastatic and nonmetastatic thyroid tumors. From the PCR reads, TCRdb re-called clones with MiXCR. The sample records tens of thousands of clones, 18% being singletons. Patients had received no treatment of any kind before thyroid surgery. Sequences were obtained from blood. Source of these receptors: a female donor with papillary thyroid cancer or a benign thyroid nodule (not recorded which). Some clones in this sample may be carry-over from other donors' samples.

The sample holds a few counts of this clone. V gene TRBV27 combines with J gene TRBJ1-6; D is ambiguous. V shed 0 bases and J shed 7 bases, with 10 bases lying between them. The CDR3 totals 15 residues. Germline V gene sequence: CDR1 MNHEY, CDR2 SMNVEV (reference sequence). The CDR3 here is CASSLSTGNNSPLHF. The CDR3 bases are TGTGCCAGCAGTTTATCGACCGGAAACAATTCACCCCTCCACTTT.

This clone has a count of ten or more. The chain has TRBV19 and TRBJ2-3; D is perhaps TRBD1 (5 bases). Trimming stripped 7 bases from V and 1 base from J, with 9 bases between. Per the germline V gene, CDR1 is LNHDA and CDR2 is SQIVND (reference sequence). CDR3 length equals 13 residues. The CDR3 reads CASKQGGTDTQYF. CDR3 sequence (DNA): TGTGCCAGTAAACAAGGGGGCACAGATACGCAGTATTTT.

V and J are TRBV20-1 and TRBJ2-2; no clear D. Germline values: CDR1 DFQATT, CDR2 SNEGSKA (reference sequence). Between the trimmed V and J ends, which lost 2 bases and 11 bases, there was a span of 15 bases. This CDR3 region has 13 residues. DNA for the CDR3: TGCAGTGCTAGACGACCGAACACCGATGAGCTGTTTTTT. Translated: CSARRPNTDELFF.

This clone has ten or more counts. The same CDR3 arises from other DNA sequences in this sample as well. The rearrangement uses TRBV15 and TRBJ1-5, with D unresolved. The CDR3 contains 12 residues. CDR1 and CDR2 from the germline V gene are LNHNV and YYDKDF (reference sequence). The ends were cut back, 0 bases at V and 3 bases at J, with 0 bases in the middle. The CDR3 is CATSRDNQPQHF. In DNA, the CDR3 is TGTGCCACCAGCAGAGACAATCAGCCCCAGCATTTT.

This clone was counted many times. The CDR3 DNA follows: TGTGCCAGCAGCTTGACAGGGGAGTATGGCTACACCTTC. This codes for CASSLTGEYGYTF. This sequence joins TRBV11-2 and TRBJ1-2, with 8 bases fitting TRBD1. After removal of 3 bases from V and 5 bases from J, the junction contained 2 bases not matched to a gene. The CDR3 extends over 13 amino acids. Germline V CDR1 and CDR2: SGHAT, FQNNGV.

This clone was counted ten times or more. This chain joins TRBV4-1 and TRBJ1-1, with 8 nucleotides matching TRBD1. This CDR3 comprises 14 residues. The V segment lost 1 base and the J segment 5 bases; nucleotides outside the gene matches: 3. Germline lookup yields CDR1 MGHRA and CDR2 YSYEKL. The CDR3 protein is CASSQAQGATEAFF. In nucleotides, the CDR3 is TGCGCCAGCAGCCAAGCTCAGGGGGCAACTGAAGCTTTCTTT.

This clone was found a few times. The chain uses TRBV15 and TRBJ1-2, with D tentatively TRBD1 (5 bases). The CDR3 spans 15 residues. CDR1 and CDR2 (germline): LNHNV, YYDKDF (reference sequence). V lost 3 bases to trimming and J lost 3 bases, with 14 bases between them. The CDR3 DNA is TGTGCCACCAGCAGGGACATACCCATCTACTATGGCTACACCTTC. It specifies CATSRDIPIYYGYTF.

This clone was seen a handful of times. One end of the junction does not line up with germline, which may come from a read error. The sample holds other DNA sequences that translate to the same CDR3. The rearrangement uses TRBV30 and TRBJ2-7; TRBD1 agrees at 7 bases. This CDR3 contains 14 residues. CDR1 and CDR2 from the germline V gene are GTSNPN and SVGIG (reference sequence). The CDR3 region has the DNA TGTGCCTGGAGTGTAGCAGGGACAGCCTATGAGCAGTACTTC. Amino acid sequence: CAWSVAGTAYEQYF. The variable domain in full, completed from reference TRBV30 and TRBJ2-7, reads SQTIHQWPATLVQPVGSPLSLECTVEGTSNPNLYWYRQAAGRGLQLLFYSVGIGQISSEVPQNLSASRPQDRQFILSSKKLLLSDSGFYLCAWSVAGTAYEQYFGPGTRLTVT.

This clone was detected only a few times. V usage is TRBV28 and J usage is TRBJ1-1; 9 bases agree with TRBD1. This CDR3 contains 14 residues. V was clipped by 2 bases and J by 3 bases; unmatched bases: 1. Germline loops: CDR1 MDHEN, CDR2 SYDVKM. CDR3 amino acids: CASSLGTGYTEAFF. The CDR3 nucleotides read TGTGCCAGCAGTTTAGGGACAGGGTACACTGAAGCTTTCTTT. Combining the CDR3 with reference TRBV28 and TRBJ1-1 gives the whole variable domain DVKVTQSSRYLVKRTGEKVFLECVQDMDHENMFWYRQDPGLGLRLIYFSYDVKMKEKGDIPEGYSVSREKKERFSLILESASTNQTSMYLCASSLGTGYTEAFFGQGTRLTVV.

This clone has ten or more counts. The rearrangement uses TRBV6-1 and TRBJ2-5; D gene uncertain. Trimming took 7 bases from V and 2 from J, leaving 17 bases between them. There are 15 residues in the CDR3. Per germline, CDR1 MNHNS and CDR2 SASEGT. CDR3 residues: CASTPFPRAQETQYF. The CDR3 DNA reads TGTGCCAGCACCCCGTTTCCCCGCGCACAAGAGACCCAGTACTTC.

This clone has at least ten counts. The chain carries TRBV20-1 and TRBJ2-1; D unresolved. With 6 bases removed from V and 0 bases from J, the gap between germline ends came to 12 bases. From germline, CDR1 is DFQATT and CDR2 SNEGSKA (reference sequence). This CDR3 has 14 residues. CDR3: CSATRSYSYNEQFF. Here the CDR3 DNA reads TGCAGTGCAACTCGGAGTTACTCCTACAATGAGCAGTTCTTC.

Only a few counts were recorded for this clone. This sequence joins TRBV12-3 or TRBV12-4 and TRBJ1-2; 7 positions match TRBD1. The trim removed 3 bases at V and 8 bases at J, leaving 9 bases unmatched. This CDR3 is built from 14 residues. As DNA, the CDR3 is TGTGCCAGCAGTTTCGGGACAGAGGTAGGCGGCTACACCTTC. Translation: CASSFGTEVGGYTF.

This clone has only a few counts. The rearrangement joins TRBV11-2 to TRBJ2-1, with 8 bases aligning to TRBD2. The ends lost 4 bases at V and 8 bases at J; junction bases unmatched: 10. There are 15 residues in the CDR3. CDR1 and CDR2 from the germline V gene are SGHAT and FQNNGV. The CDR3 protein is CASSWASGFNDEQFF. The CDR3 nucleotides are TGTGCCAGCAGCTGGGCTAGCGGGTTTAACGATGAGCAGTTCTTC.